One TCR beta chain is described in this entry. This CDR3 is also generated by other DNA sequences in the sample. This sample is drawn from a study of Ad26.COV2.S vaccination and SARS-CoV-2 variants. Stated treatment: around 19 received Ad26.COV2.S at low or high dose, single or two shots; several received placebo; per-sample allocation not given. Material that was analyzed had been drawn on day 63 after the first vaccine or placebo injection. The method was immunoSEQ multiplex PCR; TCRdb's version includes in-frame clones alone and lacks a portion of them. Here the sample spans about 680,000 clones, roughly 90% being singletons. CDR3 length: 14 residues. Per the germline V gene, CDR1 is GTSNPN and CDR2 is SVGIG (reference sequence). The junction had 1 base not matched to a gene; V was cut back by 0 bases and J by 2 bases.

The sequences come from peripheral blood, collected in a trial of Ad26.COV2.S vaccine versus placebo. J is TRBJ2-1 and V is TRBV30, with 7 bases matching TRBD2. The TCR comes from a person between 18 and 65 years old who received the Ad26.COV2.S COVID-19 vaccine or a placebo. In nucleotides, the CDR3 is TGTGCCTGGAGTGTGGGAGGGACCTACAATGAGCAGTTCTTC. It translates to CAWSVGGTYNEQFF.